This T cell receptor (beta chain) was captured by sequencing in a study of T cells after yellow fever vaccination. Study-level background: Preparation of fractions with low cell numbers was performed using SMART-Seq v4 Ultra Low Input. Study-level results: A weaker but faster secondary response was observed, peaking on day 5 versus 15. One caveat is that FACS-sorted repertoires could contain abundant clonotypes contaminating from the bulk population.

Germline V gives CDR1 MNHNY, CDR2 SVGAGI (reference sequence). Trimming removed 0 bases from V and 1 base from J; junction bases left unmatched: 2. This CDR3 has 16 amino acids. With regard to this clonotype: Its antigen is still unknown.

Conversion of TCR transcripts into cDNA relied on 5'RACE template switching, which added a universal primer site and UMIs. TCRdb reprocessed the 5' RACE reads via MiXCR and lists one record per CDR3 protein. The sample includes 300,000 or so distinct CDR3 sequences, under 9% of them seen just once. The rearrangement joins TRBV6-6 to TRBJ2-5; 10 bases fit TRBD2. The starting material was CD4+ T cells sorted from PBMCs, obtained 5 days after the yellow fever booster vaccination. The sequence was obtained from a man in his late teens or twenties who received the YFV17D yellow fever vaccine. The CDR3: CASSYSASGGQETQYF. The CDR3 coding sequence is TGTGCCAGCAGTTACTCGGCTAGCGGGGGCCAAGAGACCCAGTACTTC.